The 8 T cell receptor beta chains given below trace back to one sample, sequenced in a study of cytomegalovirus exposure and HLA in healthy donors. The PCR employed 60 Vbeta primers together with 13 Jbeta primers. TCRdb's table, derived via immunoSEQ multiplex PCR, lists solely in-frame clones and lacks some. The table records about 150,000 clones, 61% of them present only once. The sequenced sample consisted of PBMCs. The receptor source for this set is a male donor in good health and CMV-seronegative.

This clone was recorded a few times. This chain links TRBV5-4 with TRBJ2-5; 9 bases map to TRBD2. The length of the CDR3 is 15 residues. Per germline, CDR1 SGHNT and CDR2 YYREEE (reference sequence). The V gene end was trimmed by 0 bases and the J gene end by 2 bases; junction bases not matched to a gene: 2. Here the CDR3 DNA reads TGTGCCAGCAGCTTGGCTAGCGGGGCGCAAGAGACCCAGTACTTC. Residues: CASSLASGAQETQYF.

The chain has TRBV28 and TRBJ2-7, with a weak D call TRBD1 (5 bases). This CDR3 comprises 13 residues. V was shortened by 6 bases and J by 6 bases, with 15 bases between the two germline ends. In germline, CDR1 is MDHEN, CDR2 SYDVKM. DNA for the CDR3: TGTGCCAGCAGCGTTCCCTCTCAGGGCGAGCAGTACTTC. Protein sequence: CASSVPSQGEQYF. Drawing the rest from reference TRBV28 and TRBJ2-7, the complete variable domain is DVKVTQSSRYLVKRTGEKVFLECVQDMDHENMFWYRQDPGLGLRLIYFSYDVKMKEKGDIPEGYSVSREKKERFSLILESASTNQTSMYLCASSVPSQGEQYFGPGTRLTVT.

The chain's CDR3 is CASSAQGNEQFF. Written as DNA, the CDR3 is TGTGCCAGCAGCGCACAGGGTAATGAGCAGTTCTTC. The chain uses TRBV11-3 and TRBJ2-1; D may be TRBD1 (6 bases). This CDR3 comprises 12 residues. CDR1 SGHNT and CDR2 YENEEA come from the germline V gene. The V end was cut by 5 bases, the J end by 7 bases, with 9 bases between.

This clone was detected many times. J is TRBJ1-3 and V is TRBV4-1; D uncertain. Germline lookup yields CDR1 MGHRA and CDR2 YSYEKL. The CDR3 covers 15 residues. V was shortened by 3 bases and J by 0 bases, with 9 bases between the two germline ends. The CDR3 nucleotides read TGCGCCAGCAGCCAGTGGGAGGGCTCTGGAAACACCATATATTTT. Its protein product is CASSQWEGSGNTIYF.

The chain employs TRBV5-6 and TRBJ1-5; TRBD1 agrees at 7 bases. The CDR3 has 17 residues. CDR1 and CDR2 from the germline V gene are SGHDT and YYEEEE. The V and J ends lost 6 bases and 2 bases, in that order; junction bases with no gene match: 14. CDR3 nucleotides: TGTGCCAGCAACGATTCAACAGGGGCGAGAGGCAATCAGCCCCAGCATTTT. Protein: CASNDSTGARGNQPQHF.

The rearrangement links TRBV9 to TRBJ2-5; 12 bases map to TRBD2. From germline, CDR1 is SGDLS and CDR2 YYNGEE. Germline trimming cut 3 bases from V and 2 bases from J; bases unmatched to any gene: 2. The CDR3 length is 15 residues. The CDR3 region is CASSGGTSGQETQYF. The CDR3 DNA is TGTGCCAGCAGCGGTGGGACTAGCGGGCAAGAGACCCAGTACTTC. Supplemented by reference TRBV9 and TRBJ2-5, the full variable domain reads DSGVTQTPKHLITATGQRVTLRCSPRSGDLSVYWYQQSLDQGLQFLIQYYNGEERAKGNILERFSAQQFPDLHSELNLSSLELGDSALYFCASSGGTSGQETQYFGPGTRLLVL.

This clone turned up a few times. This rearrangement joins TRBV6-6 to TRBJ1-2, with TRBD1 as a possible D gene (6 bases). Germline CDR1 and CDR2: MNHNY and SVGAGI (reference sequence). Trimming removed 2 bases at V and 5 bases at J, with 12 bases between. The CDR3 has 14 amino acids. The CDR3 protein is CASSYPGTFYGYTF. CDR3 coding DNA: TGTGCCAGCAGTTACCCTGGGACATTTTATGGCTACACCTTC.

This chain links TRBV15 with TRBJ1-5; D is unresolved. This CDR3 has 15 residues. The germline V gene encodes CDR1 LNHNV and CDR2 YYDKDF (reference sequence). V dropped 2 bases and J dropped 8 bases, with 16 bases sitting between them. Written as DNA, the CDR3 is TGTGCCACCAGCAGAACGGTGCGGGAAGTTAAGCCCCAGCATTTT. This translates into CATSRTVREVKPQHF.